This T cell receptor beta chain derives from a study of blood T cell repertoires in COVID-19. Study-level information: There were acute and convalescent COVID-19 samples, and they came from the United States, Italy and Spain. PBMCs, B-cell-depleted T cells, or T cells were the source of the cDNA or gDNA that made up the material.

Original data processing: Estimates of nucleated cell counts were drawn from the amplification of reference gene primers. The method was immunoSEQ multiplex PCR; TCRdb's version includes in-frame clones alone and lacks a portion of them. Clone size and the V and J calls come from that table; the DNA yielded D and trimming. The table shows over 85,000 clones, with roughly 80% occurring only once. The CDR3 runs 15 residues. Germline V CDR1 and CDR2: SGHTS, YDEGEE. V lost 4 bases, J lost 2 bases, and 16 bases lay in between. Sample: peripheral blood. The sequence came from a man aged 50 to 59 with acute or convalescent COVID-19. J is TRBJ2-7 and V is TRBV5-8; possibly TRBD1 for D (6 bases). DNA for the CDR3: TGTGCCAGCAGCCCCCGACAGGTACTCCCCTACGAGCAGTACTTC. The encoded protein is CASSPRQVLPYEQYF.